A single sample gave rise to the 20 T cell receptor beta chains below, sequenced in a study of cytomegalovirus exposure and HLA in healthy donors. The PCR contained 60 Vbeta and 13 Jbeta primers. TCRdb's table, derived via immunoSEQ multiplex PCR, lists solely in-frame clones and lacks some. This sample yields around 150,000 clones, of which about 81% are seen a single time; under 2% belongs to the top ten. The specimen sequenced was PBMCs. These TCRs come from a woman between 18 and 30 years old in good health and CMV-seronegative.

This chain uses TRBV4-2 with TRBJ2-1; 9 nucleotides match TRBD2. CDR1 is LGHNA and CDR2 is YNFKEQ in the germline V gene. The CDR3 length is 15 residues. The V gene end was trimmed by 3 bases and the J gene end by 5 bases; junction bases not matched to a gene: 5. The DNA for the CDR3 is TGTGCCAGCAGCCAGGGGACTAGCCTAGACAATGAGCAGTTCTTC. Amino acid sequence: CASSQGTSLDNEQFF.

The rearrangement joins TRBV19 to TRBJ2-1; 13 nucleotides match TRBD2. Germline-derived CDR1 and CDR2 are LNHDA and SQIVND (reference sequence). V was clipped by 5 bases and J by 7 bases; unmatched bases: 14. CDR3 length equals 18 residues. Here the CDR3 reads CASSSPRWTSGSRNEQFF. The DNA of the CDR3 is TGTGCCAGTAGTTCCCCCCGATGGACTAGCGGGAGTCGTAATGAGCAGTTCTTC.

This clone appeared a single time. This chain joins TRBV15 and TRBJ2-3; no clear D gene. The V gene lost 2 bases and the J gene lost 5 bases, with 11 bases spanning the gap. Germline CDR1 LNHNV, CDR2 YYDKDF (reference sequence). This CDR3 contains 14 residues. The CDR3 spells CATSRTGQGDTQYF. The CDR3, as DNA: TGTGCCACCAGCAGAACGGGTCAAGGAGATACGCAGTATTTT. The full variable domain, rest sourced from reference TRBV15 and TRBJ2-3, is DAMVIQNPRYQVTQFGKPVTLSCSQTLNHNVMYWYQQKSSQAPKLLFHYYDKDFNNEADTPDNFQSRRPNTSFCFLDIRSPGLGDTAMYLCATSRTGQGDTQYFGPGTRLTVL.

This clone has just a few counts. The chain joins TRBV15 to TRBJ1-6; TRBD1 is a possible D gene (5 bases). CDR1 is LNHNV and CDR2 is YYDKDF in the germline V gene (reference sequence). V lost 5 bases, J lost 9 bases, and 20 bases lay in between. The CDR3 runs 16 residues. The CDR3 DNA follows: TGTGCCACCAGCCCGCCTTCTGGGACTCTTAGTTCACCCCTCCACTTT. Amino acid sequence: CATSPPSGTLSSPLHF.

The chain carries TRBV10-3 and TRBJ2-1; a possible D gene is TRBD2 (6 bases). The V gene lost 7 bases and the J gene lost 8 bases, with 15 bases spanning the gap. The CDR3 totals 13 residues. The V gene's germline CDR1 is ENHRY and CDR2 SYGVKD. The CDR3 nucleotides are TGTGCCATCAAGGCTAGCGCCAAGGATGAGCAGTTCTTC. Residues: CAIKASAKDEQFF.

This rearrangement joins TRBV29-1 to TRBJ2-3; 10 nucleotides agree with TRBD2. The V gene's germline CDR1 is SQVTM and CDR2 ANQGSEA. V gave up 3 bases and J gave up 1 base; unmatched junction bases: 13. The CDR3 has 18 amino acids. The CDR3 protein is CSVDPGGTSGMGTDTQYF. The CDR3 nucleotides are TGCAGCGTTGACCCCGGGGGCACTAGCGGGATGGGCACAGATACGCAGTATTTT.

This chain joins TRBV19 and TRBJ2-7; 9 positions match TRBD2. Germline-derived CDR1 and CDR2 are LNHDA and SQIVND (reference sequence). With V trimmed by 5 bases and J by 5 bases, 10 bases remained unmatched. The CDR3 is 15 residues long. DNA for the CDR3: TGTGCCAGTAGTTCCCGAGGAGCGGGAGGCGACGAGCAGTACTTC. Amino acids: CASSSRGAGGDEQYF.

The chain recombines TRBV6-6 with TRBJ1-1; D gene unclear. V was pared by 4 bases and J by 6 bases, with 9 bases between. The CDR3 totals 12 residues. Per the germline V gene, CDR1 is MNHNY and CDR2 is SVGAGI (reference sequence). The DNA for the CDR3 is TGTGCCAGCAGTTCAGTGGGCGCTGAAGCTTTCTTT. It specifies CASSSVGAEAFF.

This clone has more than one count but fewer than ten. The chain is built from TRBV9 and TRBJ1-5; no clear D gene. CDR3 length: 15 residues. V was pared by 1 base and J by 1 base, with 9 bases between. Germline assignment: CDR1 SGDLS and CDR2 YYNGEE. CDR3: CASSVSSGSNQPQHF. CDR3 in DNA: TGTGCCAGCAGCGTAAGTTCGGGGAGCAATCAGCCCCAGCATTTT.

Note on this clone: Germline and junction disagree at one end, which may indicate a read error. This rearrangement joins TRBV7-9 to TRBJ2-1; D is perhaps TRBD2 (6 bases). Germline V gene lookup returns CDR1 SEHNR and CDR2 FQNEAQ (reference sequence). The CDR3 runs 16 residues. The CDR3 is CSSSPYYGGSYNEQFF. CDR3 sequence (DNA): TGTTCCAGCAGCCCCTATTACGGGGGCTCCTACAATGAGCAGTTCTTC.

The sample holds one count of this clone. The chain is built from TRBV7-2 and TRBJ1-2, with 9 bases matching TRBD1. Germline trimming cut 1 base from V and 1 base from J; bases unmatched to any gene: 4. The CDR3 is 16 amino acids. Germline assignment: CDR1 SGHTA and CDR2 FQGNSA. CDR3 sequence (DNA): TGTGCCAGCAGCTTAGTCGGGACAGGGATTAACTATGGCTACACCTTC. Residues: CASSLVGTGINYGYTF.

In its sample, this clone was seen once. V is TRBV5-8 and J is TRBJ2-3; D is perhaps TRBD2 (6 bases). The CDR3 contains 14 residues. CDR1 and CDR2 (germline): SGHTS, YDEGEE. The germline V and J ends were trimmed by 3 bases and 2 bases, with 10 bases remaining between them. CDR3 DNA: TGTGCCAGCAGCTCGGGACTTTCCACAGATACGCAGTATTTT. This translates into CASSSGLSTDTQYF.

The chain is built from TRBV10-1 and TRBJ2-7; D gene ambiguous. Per the germline V gene, CDR1 is WNHNN and CDR2 is SYGVQD (reference sequence). The CDR3 is made up of 14 amino acids. Trimming cost V 2 bases and J 2 bases, with 10 bases left between them. The CDR3 DNA follows: TGCGCCAGCAGTGAGCGGAGACCCCCCTACGAGCAGTACTTC. It specifies CASSERRPPYEQYF.

This sequence joins TRBV6-1 and TRBJ1-1; D is unclear. This CDR3 spans 14 amino acids. V lost 6 bases to trimming and J lost 0 bases, with 11 bases between them. CDR1 and CDR2 from the germline V gene are MNHNS and SASEGT. As DNA, the CDR3 is TGTGCCAGCAGGTTCGGGAGCATGAACACTGAAGCTTTCTTT. It encodes CASRFGSMNTEAFF.

This clone was recorded only once. The chain joins TRBV4-1 to TRBJ2-1; 7 bases fit TRBD2. Germline CDR1 reads MGHRA; CDR2 reads YSYEKL. The V and J ends lost 8 bases and 4 bases, in that order; junction bases with no gene match: 8. This CDR3 comprises 14 residues. This CDR3 is CASGWGGTYNEQFF. CDR3 sequence (DNA): TGCGCCAGCGGTTGGGGGGGGACTTACAATGAGCAGTTCTTC.

The rearrangement uses TRBV5-4 and TRBJ2-3; 11 nucleotides agree with TRBD2. Germline-derived CDR1 and CDR2 are SGHNT and YYREEE (reference sequence). V shed 4 bases, J shed 1 base, and the junction held 5 bases outside the gene matches. The CDR3 sequence is 16 residues long. In DNA form, the CDR3 reads TGTGCCAGCAGCATAGCGGGGGGGCGGGGCACAGATACGCAGTATTTT. Protein: CASSIAGGRGTDTQYF.

This clone showed up just a few times. The V gene is TRBV5-5, the J gene TRBJ2-3; no firm D call. The CDR3 totals 15 residues. V was pared by 3 bases and J by 5 bases, with 16 bases between. Germline lookup yields CDR1 SGHKS and CDR2 YYEKEE (reference sequence). DNA of the CDR3: TGTGCCAGCAGCTCGACCCGCCAGGCCGGAGATACGCAGTATTTT. It is translated as CASSSTRQAGDTQYF. Based on the CDR3 plus reference TRBV5-5 and TRBJ2-3, the full variable domain is DAGVTQSPTHLIKTRGQQVTLRCSPISGHKSVSWYQQVLGQGPQFIFQYYEKEERGRGNFPDRFSARQFPNYSSELNVNALLLGDSALYLCASSSTRQAGDTQYFGPGTRLTVL.

The genes are TRBV7-6 and TRBJ1-1, with D perhaps matching TRBD1 (6 bases). The V gene lost 2 bases and the J gene lost 6 bases, with 10 bases spanning the gap. This CDR3 is 13 amino acids long. The germline gives CDR1 SGHVS, CDR2 FNYEAQ. CDR3 in DNA: TGTGCCAGCAGCTTATTGGACAGTTCTGAAGCTTTCTTT. Translating it yields CASSLLDSSEAFF.

This chain links TRBV10-2 with TRBJ2-1, with 8 bases that match TRBD2. The V and J ends lost 3 bases and 4 bases, in that order; junction bases with no gene match: 8. This CDR3 region has 16 residues. CDR1 WSHSY and CDR2 SAAADI come from the germline V gene. The CDR3 loop reads CASSDESGREYNEQFF. The DNA for the CDR3 is TGCGCCAGCAGTGATGAAAGCGGGAGAGAGTACAATGAGCAGTTCTTC.

The chain carries TRBV4-1 and TRBJ2-7; 8 positions match TRBD2. The CDR3 runs to 16 residues. Per germline, CDR1 MGHRA and CDR2 YSYEKL. V shed 1 base, J shed 1 base, and the junction held 6 bases outside the gene matches. In DNA form, the CDR3 reads TGCGCCAGCAGCCAAGTGGTAGGGACTAGATCCTACGAGCAGTACTTC. This codes for CASSQVVGTRSYEQYF.